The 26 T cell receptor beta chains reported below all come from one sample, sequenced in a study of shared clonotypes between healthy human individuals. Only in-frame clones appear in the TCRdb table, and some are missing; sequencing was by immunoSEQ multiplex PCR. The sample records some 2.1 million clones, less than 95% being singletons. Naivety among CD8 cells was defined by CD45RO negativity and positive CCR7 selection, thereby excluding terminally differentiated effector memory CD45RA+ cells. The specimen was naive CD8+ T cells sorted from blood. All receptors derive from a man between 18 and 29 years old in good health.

CDR3 region: CASSTEYNEQFF. CDR3 coding DNA: TGTGCCAGCAGTACGGAGTACAATGAGCAGTTCTTC. V is TRBV6-1 and J is TRBJ2-1; the D is unclear. V was shortened by 5 bases and J by 4 bases, with 6 bases between the two germline ends. The germline CDR1 and CDR2 sequences are MNHNS and SASEGT. The CDR3 spans 12 residues.

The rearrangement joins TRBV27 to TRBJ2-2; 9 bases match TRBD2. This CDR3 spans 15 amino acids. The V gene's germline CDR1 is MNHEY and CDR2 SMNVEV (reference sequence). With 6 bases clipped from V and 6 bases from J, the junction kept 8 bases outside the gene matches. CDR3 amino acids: CASRGGLAWAGELFF. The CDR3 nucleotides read TGTGCCAGCAGAGGCGGACTAGCGTGGGCCGGGGAGCTGTTTTTT.

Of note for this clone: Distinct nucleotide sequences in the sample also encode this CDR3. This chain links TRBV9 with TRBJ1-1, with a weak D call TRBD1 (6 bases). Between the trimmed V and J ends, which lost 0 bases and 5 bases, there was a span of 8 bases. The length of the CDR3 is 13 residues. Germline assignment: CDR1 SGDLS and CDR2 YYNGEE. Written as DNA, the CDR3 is TGTGCCAGCAGCGTAGGGGGGCGAACTGAAGCTTTCTTT. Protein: CASSVGGRTEAFF.

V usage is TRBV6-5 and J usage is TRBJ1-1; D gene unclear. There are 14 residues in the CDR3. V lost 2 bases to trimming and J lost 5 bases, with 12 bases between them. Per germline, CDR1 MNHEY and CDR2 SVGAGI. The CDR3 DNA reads TGTGCCAGCAGTTACCAAGGCCCCTCAACTGAAGCTTTCTTT. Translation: CASSYQGPSTEAFF.

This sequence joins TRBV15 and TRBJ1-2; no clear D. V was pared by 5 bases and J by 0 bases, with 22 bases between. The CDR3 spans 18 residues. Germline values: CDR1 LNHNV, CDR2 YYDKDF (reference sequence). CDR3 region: CATSGFSVSAQANYGYTF. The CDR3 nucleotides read TGTGCCACCAGCGGCTTTTCTGTTTCCGCACAAGCTAACTATGGCTACACCTTC.

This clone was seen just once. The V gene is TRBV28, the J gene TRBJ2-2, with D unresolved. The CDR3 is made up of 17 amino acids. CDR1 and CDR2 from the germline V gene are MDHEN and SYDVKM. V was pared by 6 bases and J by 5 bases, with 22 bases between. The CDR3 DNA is TGTGCCAGCAGCCAGCCCTGGAGAGTAAAATATACCGGGGAGCTGTTTTTT. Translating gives CASSQPWRVKYTGELFF. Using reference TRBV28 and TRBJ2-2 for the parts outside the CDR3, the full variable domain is DVKVTQSSRYLVKRTGEKVFLECVQDMDHENMFWYRQDPGLGLRLIYFSYDVKMKEKGDIPEGYSVSREKKERFSLILESASTNQTSMYLCASSQPWRVKYTGELFFGEGSRLTVL.

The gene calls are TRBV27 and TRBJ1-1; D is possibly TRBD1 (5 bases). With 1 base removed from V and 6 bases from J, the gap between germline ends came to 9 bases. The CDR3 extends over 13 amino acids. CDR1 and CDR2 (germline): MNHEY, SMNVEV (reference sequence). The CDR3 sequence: CASSLWGRAEAFF. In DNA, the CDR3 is TGTGCCAGCAGTTTATGGGGGAGGGCTGAAGCTTTCTTT.

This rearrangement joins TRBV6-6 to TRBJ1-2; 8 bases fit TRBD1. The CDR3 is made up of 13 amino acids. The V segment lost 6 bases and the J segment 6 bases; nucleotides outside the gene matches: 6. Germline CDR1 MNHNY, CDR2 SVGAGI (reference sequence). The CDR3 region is CASSKDRVHGYTF. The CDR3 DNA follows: TGTGCCAGCAGCAAGGACAGGGTCCATGGCTACACCTTC.

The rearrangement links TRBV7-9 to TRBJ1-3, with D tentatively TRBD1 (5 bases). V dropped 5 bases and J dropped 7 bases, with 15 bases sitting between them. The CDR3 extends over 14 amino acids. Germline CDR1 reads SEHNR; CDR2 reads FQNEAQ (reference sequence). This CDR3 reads CASSQGEMGNTIYF. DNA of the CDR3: TGTGCCAGCAGCCAAGGGGAGATGGGGAACACCATATATTTT.

In nucleotides, the CDR3 is TGTGCCAGCAGTTTAAGTCCTAGCGGCTCCTTTTACGAGCAGTACTTC. It yields the protein CASSLSPSGSFYEQYF. V and J are TRBV27 and TRBJ2-7, with 7 bases identical to TRBD2. The germline V gene has CDR1 MNHEY and CDR2 SMNVEV (reference sequence). The CDR3 runs to 16 residues. After removal of 2 bases from V and 4 bases from J, the junction contained 11 bases not matched to a gene.

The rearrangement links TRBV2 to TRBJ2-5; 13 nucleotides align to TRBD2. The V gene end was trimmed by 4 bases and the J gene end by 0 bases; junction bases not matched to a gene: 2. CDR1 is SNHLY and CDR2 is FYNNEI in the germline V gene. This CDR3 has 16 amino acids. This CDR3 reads CASSAGTSGDQETQYF. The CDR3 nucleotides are TGTGCCAGCAGTGCCGGGACTAGCGGGGACCAAGAGACCCAGTACTTC.

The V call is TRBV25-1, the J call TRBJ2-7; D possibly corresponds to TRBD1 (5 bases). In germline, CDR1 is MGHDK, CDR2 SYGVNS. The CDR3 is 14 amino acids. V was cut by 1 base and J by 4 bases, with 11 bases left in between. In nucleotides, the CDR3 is TGTGCCAGCAGTGAATCTTGGACACCTTACGAGCAGTACTTC. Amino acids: CASSESWTPYEQYF.

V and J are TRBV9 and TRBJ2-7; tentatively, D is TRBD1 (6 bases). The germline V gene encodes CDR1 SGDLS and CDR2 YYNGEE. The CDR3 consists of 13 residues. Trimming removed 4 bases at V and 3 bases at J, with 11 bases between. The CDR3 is CASSSRQDYEQYF. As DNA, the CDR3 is TGTGCCAGCAGCTCTCGACAGGACTACGAGCAGTACTTC. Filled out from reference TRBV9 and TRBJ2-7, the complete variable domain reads DSGVTQTPKHLITATGQRVTLRCSPRSGDLSVYWYQQSLDQGLQFLIQYYNGEERAKGNILERFSAQQFPDLHSELNLSSLELGDSALYFCASSSRQDYEQYFGPGTRLTVT.

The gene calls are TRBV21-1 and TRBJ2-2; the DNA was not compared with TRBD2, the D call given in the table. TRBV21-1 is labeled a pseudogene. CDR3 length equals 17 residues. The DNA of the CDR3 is TGTGCCAGCAGCAAAGGGGGTCCTAGCGAGAACACCGGGGAGCTGTTTTTT. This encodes CASSKGGPSENTGELFF.

The CDR3 loop is CASNLGYSPLHF. For the CDR3, the DNA is TGTGCCAGCAACCTCGGGTATTCACCCCTCCACTTT. This chain joins TRBV13 and TRBJ1-6, with D unclear. This CDR3 is 12 amino acids long. The ends were cut back, 7 bases at V and 8 bases at J, with 9 bases in the middle. Germline V lookup: CDR1 PRHDT, CDR2 FYEKMQ (reference sequence). Complete variable domain (other parts from reference TRBV13 and TRBJ1-6): AAGVIQSPRHLIKEKRETATLKCYPIPRHDTVYWYQQGPGQDPQFLISFYEKMQSDKGSIPDRFSAQQFSDYHSELNMSSLELGDSALYFCASNLGYSPLHFGNGTRLTVT.

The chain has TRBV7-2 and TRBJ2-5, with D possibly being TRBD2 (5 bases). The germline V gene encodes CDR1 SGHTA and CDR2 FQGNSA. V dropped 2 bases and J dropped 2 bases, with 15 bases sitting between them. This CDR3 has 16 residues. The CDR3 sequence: CASSLKGERLQETQYF. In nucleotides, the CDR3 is TGTGCCAGCAGCTTAAAGGGTGAGCGGCTACAAGAGACCCAGTACTTC.

The CDR3 is CASSSRDGNPYGYTF. DNA for the CDR3: TGTGCCAGCAGTTCCCGGGACGGGAATCCCTATGGCTACACCTTC. The rearrangement joins TRBV6-6 to TRBJ1-2; weak D call: TRBD1 (5 bases). Between the trimmed V and J ends, which lost 4 bases and 4 bases, there was a span of 16 bases. From germline, CDR1 is MNHNY and CDR2 SVGAGI (reference sequence). CDR3 size: 15 residues.

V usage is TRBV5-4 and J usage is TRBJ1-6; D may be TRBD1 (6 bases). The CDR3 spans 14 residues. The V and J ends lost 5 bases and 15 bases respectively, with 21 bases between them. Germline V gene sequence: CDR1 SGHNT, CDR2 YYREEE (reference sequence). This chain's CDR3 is CASRGWGDRTVLHF. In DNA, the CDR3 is TGTGCCAGCAGGGGATGGGGGGATCGGACAGTCCTCCACTTT. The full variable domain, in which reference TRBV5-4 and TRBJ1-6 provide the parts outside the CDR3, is ETGVTQSPTHLIKTRGQQVTLRCSSQSGHNTVSWYQQALGQGPQFIFQYYREEENGRGNFPPRFSGLQFPNYSSELNVNALELDDSALYLCASRGWGDRTVLHFGNGTRLTVT.

The CDR3 loop reads CASSGTDNEQFF. CDR3 bases: TGTGCCAGCAGTGGGACAGACAATGAGCAGTTCTTC. The V and J genes are TRBV2 and TRBJ2-1; possible D gene TRBD1, 6 bases. Trimming removed 4 bases from V and 5 bases from J, with 6 bases in between. The CDR3 has 12 residues. Germline CDR1 and CDR2: SNHLY and FYNNEI.

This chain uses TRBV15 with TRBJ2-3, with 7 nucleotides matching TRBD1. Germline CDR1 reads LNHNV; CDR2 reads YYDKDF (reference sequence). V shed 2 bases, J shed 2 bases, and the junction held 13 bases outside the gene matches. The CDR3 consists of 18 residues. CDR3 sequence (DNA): TGTGCCACCAGCAGACCCTACGGGACAGCCTATCCCACAGATACGCAGTATTTT. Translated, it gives CATSRPYGTAYPTDTQYF.

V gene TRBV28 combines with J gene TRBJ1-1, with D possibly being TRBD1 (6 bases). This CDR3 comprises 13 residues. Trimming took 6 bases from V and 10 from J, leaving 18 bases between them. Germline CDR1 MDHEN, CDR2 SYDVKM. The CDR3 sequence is CASRRDNFGTAFF. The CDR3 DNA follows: TGTGCCAGCAGAAGGGACAATTTTGGTACAGCTTTCTTT.

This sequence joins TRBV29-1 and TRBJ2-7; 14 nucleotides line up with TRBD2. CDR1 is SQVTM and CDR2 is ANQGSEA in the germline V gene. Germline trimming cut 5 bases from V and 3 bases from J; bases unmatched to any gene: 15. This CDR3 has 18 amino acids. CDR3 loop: CSVQPGLAGELGDYEQYF. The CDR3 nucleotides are TGCAGCGTTCAACCGGGACTAGCGGGAGAGTTAGGGGACTACGAGCAGTACTTC.

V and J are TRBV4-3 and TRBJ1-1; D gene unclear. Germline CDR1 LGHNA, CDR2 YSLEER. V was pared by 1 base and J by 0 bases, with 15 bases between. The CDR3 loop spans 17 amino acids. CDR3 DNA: TGCGCCAGCAGCCAAGCGCCTGACATCACGCTGAACACTGAAGCTTTCTTT. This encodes CASSQAPDITLNTEAFF.

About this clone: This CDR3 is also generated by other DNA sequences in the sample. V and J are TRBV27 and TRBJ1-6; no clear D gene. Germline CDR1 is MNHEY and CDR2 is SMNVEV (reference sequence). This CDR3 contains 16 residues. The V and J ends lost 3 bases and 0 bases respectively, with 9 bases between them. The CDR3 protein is CASSLGRSSYNSPLHF. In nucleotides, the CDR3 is TGTGCCAGCAGTTTGGGCAGGTCCTCCTATAATTCACCCCTCCACTTT.

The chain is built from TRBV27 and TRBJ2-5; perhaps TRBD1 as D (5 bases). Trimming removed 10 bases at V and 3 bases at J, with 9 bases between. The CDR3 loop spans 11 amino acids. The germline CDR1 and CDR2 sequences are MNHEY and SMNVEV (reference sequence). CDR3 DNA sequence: TGTGCCATCGAAGGGGAAGAGACCCAGTACTTC. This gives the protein CAIEGEETQYF.

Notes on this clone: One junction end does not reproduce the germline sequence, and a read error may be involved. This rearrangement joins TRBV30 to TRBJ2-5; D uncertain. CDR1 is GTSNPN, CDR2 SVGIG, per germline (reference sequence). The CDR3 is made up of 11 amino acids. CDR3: CAWSVGPLRDF. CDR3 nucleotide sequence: TGTGCCTGGAGTGTTGGCCCTCTTCGGGACTTC.